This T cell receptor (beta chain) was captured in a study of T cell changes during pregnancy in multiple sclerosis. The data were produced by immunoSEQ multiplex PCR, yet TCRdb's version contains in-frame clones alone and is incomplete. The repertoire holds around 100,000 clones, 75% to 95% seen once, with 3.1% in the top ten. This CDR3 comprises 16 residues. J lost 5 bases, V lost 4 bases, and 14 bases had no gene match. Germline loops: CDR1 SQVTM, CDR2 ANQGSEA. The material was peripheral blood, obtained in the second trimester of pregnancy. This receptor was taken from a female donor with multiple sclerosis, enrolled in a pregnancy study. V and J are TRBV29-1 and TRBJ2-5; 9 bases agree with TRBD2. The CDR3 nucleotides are TGCAGCGTTGGGTTCGGAGGTGCGGGAGGGGCTGAGACCCAGTACTTC. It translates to CSVGFGGAGGAETQYF. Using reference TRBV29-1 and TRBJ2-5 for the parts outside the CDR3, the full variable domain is SAVISQKPSRDICQRGTSLTIQCQVDSQVTMMFWYRQQPGQSLTLIATANQGSEATYESGFVIDKFPISRPNLTFSTLTVSNMSPEDSSIYLCSVGFGGAGGAETQYFGPGTRLLVL.